Included here is one T cell receptor beta chain sequence, with context. This record belongs to a study of radiotherapy plus CTLA-4 blockade in lung cancer. Per germline, CDR1 SGHNT and CDR2 YYREEE (reference sequence). The CDR3 is made up of 13 amino acids. J was trimmed by 6 bases and V by 1 base; bases with no gene match: 3. TCRdb keeps only in-frame clones here, not all; method: immunoSEQ multiplex PCR. Of about 95,000 clones in the sample, more than 75% are singletons; the top ten hold 3% to 3.5%. This clonotype was obtained from a human donor with non-small cell lung cancer who had a partial response to radiotherapy plus ipilimumab. Material: peripheral blood, obtained from a patient treated with radiotherapy plus ipilimumab. V usage is TRBV5-4 and J usage is TRBJ2-7, with 8 bases fitting TRBD1. Here the CDR3 reads CASSLTGGREQYF. CDR3 coding DNA: TGTGCCAGCAGCTTGACAGGGGGACGCGAGCAGTACTTC. Full variable domain (outside the CDR3, taken from reference TRBV5-4 and TRBJ2-7): ETGVTQSPTHLIKTRGQQVTLRCSSQSGHNTVSWYQQALGQGPQFIFQYYREEENGRGNFPPRFSGLQFPNYSSELNVNALELDDSALYLCASSLTGGREQYFGPGTRLTVT.